The rows below give T cell receptor beta chains drawn from one sample of a study of T cell repertoires in cytomegalovirus infection. Each CDR3 protein is one row after TCRdb ran MiXCR on the reads. The sample includes hundreds of thousands of distinct CDR3 sequences, 33% of them seen just once. No antigens are known for them. This material consisted of cultured PBMCs, taken from culture after CMV antigen stimulation. All receptors derive from a human donor in good health (CMV status not recorded). Some clones in this sample may be carry-over from other donors' samples. CDR3s include the opening cysteine and the closing phenylalanine or tryptophan. A D gene is named only where the DNA matches it firmly. Size tells how often a clone was seen (once, few, many) or the class of an expanded clone, and some rows leave it out.

v_call	d_call	j_call	clone_size	cdr3_aa	cdr3_nt
TRBV19	TRBD1	TRBJ2-1	-	CATRQGRNFEQFF	TGTGCCACCCGACAGGGTCGCAACTTCGAGCAGTTCTTC
TRBV4-2	-	TRBJ1-5	few	CASSQEGITGLYQPQHF	TGTGCCAGCAGCCAAGAGGGTATTACAGGGCTCTATCAGCCCCAGCATTTT
TRBV7-8	-	TRBJ2-7	many	CASSLGLGAWEQYF	TGTGCCAGCAGCCTTGGGCTCGGGGCCTGGGAGCAGTACTTC
TRBV11-2	-	TRBJ1-6	-	CASSSVQGRSPLHF	TGTGCCAGCAGCTCGGTTCAGGGACGCTCACCCCTCCACTTT
TRBV12-3/TRBV12-4	-	TRBJ2-7	-	CASSLGHVYEQYF	TGTGCCAGCAGTTTGGGGCACGTCTACGAGCAGTACTTC
TRBV27	-	TRBJ1-2	few	CASSLGQAYGYTF	TGTGCCAGCAGTTTGGGACAAGCCTATGGCTACACCTTC
TRBV7-2	TRBD1	TRBJ2-7	many	CASSLTGTGYEQYF	TGTGCCAGCAGCCTAACCGGGACAGGCTACGAGCAGTACTTC
TRBV3-1	-	TRBJ2-4	few	CASSQDDSVIHQYF	TGTGCCAGCAGCCAAGATGACTCCGTTATACATCAGTACTTC
TRBV10-3	TRBD1	TRBJ1-1	few	CAISELAGGTEAFF	TGTGCCATCAGTGAGTTGGCAGGGGGCACTGAAGCTTTCTTT
TRBV5-1	-	TRBJ1-1	-	CASSPGQVETEAFF	TGCGCCAGCAGCCCAGGGCAGGTAGAGACTGAAGCTTTCTTT
TRBV10-3	TRBD2	TRBJ2-5	-	CAISGLERETPETQYF	TGTGCCATCAGTGGGCTCGAGCGGGAGACCCCAGAGACCCAGTACTTC
TRBV6-6	-	TRBJ2-7	-	CASSYSRGRGYEQYF	TGTGCCAGCAGTTACTCAAGAGGACGGGGGTACGAGCAGTACTTC
TRBV6-2/TRBV6-3	-	TRBJ2-1	-	CASSYVGNEQFF	TGTGCCAGCAGTTACGTAGGCAATGAGCAGTTCTTC
TRBV4-1	-	TRBJ2-2	-	CASSQVRTNTGELFF	TGCGCCAGCAGCCAAGTCAGGACCAACACCGGGGAGCTGTTTTTT
TRBV19	TRBD1	TRBJ1-3	-	CASRPTGVGNTIYF	TGTGCCAGTAGACCGACAGGGGTTGGAAACACCATATATTTT
TRBV7-2	-	TRBJ1-4	-	CASGLAGIRGTNEKLFF	TGTGCCAGCGGCTTAGCTGGGATACGGGGGACTAATGAAAAACTGTTTTTT
TRBV6-1	TRBD1	TRBJ1-3	-	CACRGEGSTGNTIYF	TGTGCCTGCAGGGGGGAAGGGTCAACTGGAAACACCATATATTTT
TRBV20-1	-	TRBJ1-5	few	CSARGTYSNQPQHF	TGCAGTGCTAGAGGCACGTATAGCAATCAGCCCCAGCATTTT
TRBV12-5	-	TRBJ1-5	-	CASALVLSMTGNQPQHF	TGTGCTAGTGCCTTGGTCCTCTCGATGACTGGCAATCAGCCCCAGCATTTT
TRBV6-2/TRBV6-3	TRBD2	TRBJ2-3	few	CASSYSTASGSSDTQYF	TGTGCCAGCAGTTACTCGACGGCTAGCGGGAGTTCAGATACGCAGTATTTT
TRBV7-2	-	TRBJ1-5	many	CASSLEQAQPQHF	TGTGCCAGCAGCTTAGAGCAGGCTCAGCCCCAGCATTTT
TRBV20-1	-	TRBJ2-5	-	CSARGAVQETQYF	TGCAGTGCTAGAGGGGCAGTGCAAGAGACCCAGTACTTC
TRBV7-6	-	TRBJ1-4	many	CASSWRGRSNEKLFF	TGTGCCAGCAGCTGGAGGGGCAGGAGCAATGAAAAACTGTTTTTT
TRBV20-1	TRBD2	TRBJ2-5	-	CSAEGGGRETQYF	TGCAGTGCTGAGGGCGGGGGTCGGGAGACCCAGTACTTC
TRBV4-1	TRBD1	TRBJ1-5	few	CASSQGRTGYQPQHF	TGCGCCAGCAGCCAAGGGCGGACAGGGTATCAGCCCCAGCATTTT
TRBV5-5	-	TRBJ2-7	-	CASSSLAGTYEQYF	TGTGCCAGCAGCTCACTAGCCGGGACGTACGAGCAGTACTTC
TRBV7-2	-	TRBJ2-3	many	CASSLGLFTDTQYF	TGTGCCAGCAGCTTAGGACTATTCACAGATACGCAGTATTTT
TRBV12-3/TRBV12-4	-	TRBJ2-1	-	CASSLIGLGGYNEQFF	TGTGCCAGCAGTTTAATTGGGCTAGGGGGCTACAATGAGCAGTTCTTC
TRBV4-1	TRBD1	TRBJ2-7	-	CASSQGTGASYEQYF	TGCGCCAGCAGCCAAGGTACAGGGGCCTCCTACGAGCAGTACTTC
TRBV9	TRBD2	TRBJ2-3	few	CASNRAAGGSTDTQYF	TGTGCCAGCAACCGAGCGGCGGGAGGCAGCACAGATACGCAGTATTTT
TRBV6-1	-	TRBJ1-1	-	CASSEGYWTEAFF	TGTGCCAGCAGTGAAGGCTACTGGACTGAAGCTTTCTTT
TRBV7-9	TRBD1	TRBJ1-4	-	CASSSTGFKLFF	TGTGCCAGCAGCTCGACAGGGTTTAAACTGTTTTTT
TRBV6-5	TRBD1	TRBJ1-1	-	CASSYWSRDRAGAFF	TGTGCCAGCAGTTACTGGTCCCGGGACAGGGCGGGAGCTTTCTTT
TRBV11-2	-	TRBJ2-7	-	CASSLGGIHEQYF	TGTGCCAGCAGTCTAGGGGGTATTCACGAGCAGTACTTC